In its sample, the clone carrying this T cell receptor beta chain was seen once. This entry comes from a study of blood T cell repertoires in COVID-19. The wider study: From the United States, Italy and Spain came samples of acute and convalescent COVID-19.

In the study's own analysis: For nucleated cells, counts were estimated from reference gene primer amplification. Assay: immunoSEQ multiplex PCR; the TCRdb copy retains only in-frame clones and omits some. The DNA was the basis for D and trimming; V, J and clone size are from that table. The sample holds some 330,000 clones, around 90% seen once. V was pared by 7 bases and J by 4 bases, with 7 bases of the junction left unmatched. Germline CDR1 is SGHRS and CDR2 is YFSETQ. The CDR3 sequence is 13 residues long. Study members were between 18 and 89 years old and lived in fewer than 30 US regions. Grouping used clinical history reported by participants in a survey and questionnaire.

The source material was PBMCs or T cells enriched from blood (not recorded which). This clonotype originated in a woman younger than 45 who had recovered from COVID-19. J is TRBJ1-1 and V is TRBV5-1, with 7 bases that match TRBD1. The CDR3 protein is CASSGGIGTEAFF. DNA for the CDR3: TGCGCCAGCTCAGGGGGGATCGGCACTGAAGCTTTCTTT.